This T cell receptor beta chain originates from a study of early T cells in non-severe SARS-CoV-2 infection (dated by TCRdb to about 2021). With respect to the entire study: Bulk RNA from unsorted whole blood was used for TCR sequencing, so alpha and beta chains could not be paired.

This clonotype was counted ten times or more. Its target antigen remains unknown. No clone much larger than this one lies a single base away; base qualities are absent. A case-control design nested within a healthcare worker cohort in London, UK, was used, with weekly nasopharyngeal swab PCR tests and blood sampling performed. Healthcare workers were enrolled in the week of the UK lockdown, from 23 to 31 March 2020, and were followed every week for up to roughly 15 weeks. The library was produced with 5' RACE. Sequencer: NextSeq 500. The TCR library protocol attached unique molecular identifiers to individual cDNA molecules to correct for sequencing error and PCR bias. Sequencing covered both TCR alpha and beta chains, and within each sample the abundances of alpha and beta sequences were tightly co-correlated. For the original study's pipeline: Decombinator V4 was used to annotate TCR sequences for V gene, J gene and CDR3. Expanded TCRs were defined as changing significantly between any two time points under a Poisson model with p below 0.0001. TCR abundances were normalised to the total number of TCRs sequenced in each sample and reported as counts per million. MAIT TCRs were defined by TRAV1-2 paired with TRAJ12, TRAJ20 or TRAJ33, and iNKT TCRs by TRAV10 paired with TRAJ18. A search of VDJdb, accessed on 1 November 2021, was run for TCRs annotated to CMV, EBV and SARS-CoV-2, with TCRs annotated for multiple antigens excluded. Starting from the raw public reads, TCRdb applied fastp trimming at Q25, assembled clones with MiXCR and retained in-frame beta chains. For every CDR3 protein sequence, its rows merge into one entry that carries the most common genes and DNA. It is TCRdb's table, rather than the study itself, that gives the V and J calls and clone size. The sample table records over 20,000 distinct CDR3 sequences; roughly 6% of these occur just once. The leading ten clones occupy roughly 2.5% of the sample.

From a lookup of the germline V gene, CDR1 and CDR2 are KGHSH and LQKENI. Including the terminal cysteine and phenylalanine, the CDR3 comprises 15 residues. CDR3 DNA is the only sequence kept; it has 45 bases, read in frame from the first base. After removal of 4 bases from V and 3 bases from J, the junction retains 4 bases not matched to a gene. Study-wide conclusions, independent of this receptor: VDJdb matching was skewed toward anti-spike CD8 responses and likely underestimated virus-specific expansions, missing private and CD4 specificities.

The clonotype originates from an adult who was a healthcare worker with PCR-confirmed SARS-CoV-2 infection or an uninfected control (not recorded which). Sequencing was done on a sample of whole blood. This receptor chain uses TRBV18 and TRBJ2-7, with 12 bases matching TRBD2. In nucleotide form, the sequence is TGTGCCAGCTCACACCGACTAGCGGGGGACTACGAGCAGTACTTC. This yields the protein CASSHRLAGDYEQYF.